This T cell receptor (beta chain) was obtained from a study of blood T cell repertoires in COVID-19. Background on the study: COVID-19 samples, acute and convalescent, were from the United States, Italy and Spain. Sources were T cells, B-cell-depleted T cells, or PBMCs; the material itself was cDNA or gDNA.

Generated by immunoSEQ multiplex PCR, the TCRdb table keeps only in-frame clones and is missing some. This table has under 40,000 clones, about nine tenths appearing once. V shed 4 bases and J 6 bases; nucleotides not matched to a gene: 6. Germline V gene lookup returns CDR1 SGHRS and CDR2 YFSETQ. There are 14 residues in the CDR3. Specimen: peripheral blood. The source is a middle-aged man with active or convalescent COVID-19. The rearrangement links TRBV5-1 to TRBJ1-5; 8 nucleotides agree with TRBD1. CDR3 region: CASSPDREGQPQHF. The CDR3 nucleotides are TGCGCCAGCAGCCCGGACAGGGAAGGTCAGCCCCAGCATTTT.